What follows describes a single T cell receptor (beta chain). The data are from a study of blood T cell repertoires in COVID-19. Study summary: Donors in the United States, Italy and Spain gave samples during acute or convalescent COVID-19. Sources were T cells, B-cell-depleted T cells, or PBMCs; the material itself was cDNA or gDNA.

Per the original methods: By means of reference gene primer amplification, nucleated cell counts were estimated. Method: immunoSEQ multiplex PCR; TCRdb's copy keeps in-frame clones and lacks some. V, J and clone size were drawn from that table, and D and trimming were deduced from the DNA. The repertoire holds 100,000 to 150,000 clones, with approximately 82% as singletons. Trimming left V 5 bases short and J 6 bases short, with 13 bases between. The CDR3 has 13 amino acids. The germline CDR1 and CDR2 sequences are SQVTM and ANQGSEA. The chain has TRBV29-1 and TRBJ2-2; D perhaps matches TRBD2 (5 bases). The sample comprised peripheral blood. This receptor was identified in a woman between 45 and 60 years old with acute or convalescent COVID-19. This CDR3 reads CSVRAMRAGELFF. In nucleotides, the CDR3 is TGCAGCGTTAGGGCAATGCGGGCCGGGGAGCTGTTTTTT.